This is a list of T cell receptor beta chains from one sample in a study of T cell changes during pregnancy in multiple sclerosis. Assay used: immunoSEQ multiplex PCR; TCRdb lists only in-frame clones, some missing. The sample lists fewer than 80,000 clones; roughly 92% were seen once. The specimen comprised peripheral blood, sampled in the third trimester of pregnancy. These receptor sequences come from a female donor in good health, enrolled as a control in a pregnancy study. CDR3s include the opening cysteine and the closing phenylalanine or tryptophan. The D gene is left open where the match is weak. The size field is filled for only some rows; it gives once, few, many or a size class.

J	D	size	V	DNA	CDR3
TRBJ1-5	TRBD1	.	TRBV11-2	TGTGCCAGCAGCGACGGGACAGTGAATCAGCCCCAGCATTTT	CASSDGTVNQPQHF
TRBJ1-5	.	.	TRBV27	TGTGCCAGCCGGAGACAGATAAATCAGCCCCAGCATTTT	CASRRQINQPQHF
TRBJ2-3	TRBD2	.	TRBV19	TGTGCCAGTAGATCGGGGGGACTAGCGGGCACAGATACGCAGTATTTT	CASRSGGLAGTDTQYF
TRBJ2-2	.	few	TRBV30	TGTGCCTGGAGTGTACGGGTGGACGGGGAGCTGTTTTTT	CAWSVRVDGELFF
TRBJ2-3	TRBD2	.	TRBV27	TGTGCCAGCAGTGCCGGGACTAGCGGGGTTCAAGATACGCAGTATTTT	CASSAGTSGVQDTQYF
TRBJ2-3	TRBD2	.	TRBV15	TGTGCCACCAGCAGAGATGCAGCGGGAGAAGGCCGGACGCAGTATTTT	CATSRDAAGEGRTQYF
TRBJ2-5	TRBD1	.	TRBV7-2	TGTGCCAGCAGCCCCGGACAGGGGTCTGTGACCCAGTACTTC	CASSPGQGSVTQYF
TRBJ1-3	.	.	TRBV5-4	TGTGCCAGCAGCTTGGCAGGGCGCTCTGGAAACACCATATATTTT	CASSLAGRSGNTIYF
TRBJ1-6	.	.	TRBV6-6	TGTGCCAGCGAATACAGGGCCAATTCACCCCTCCACTTT	CASEYRANSPLHF
TRBJ2-3	TRBD2	once	TRBV18	TGTGCCAGCTCAAGGTCTAGCGGGGCGACTACAGATACGCAGTATTTT	CASSRSSGATTDTQYF
TRBJ2-5	TRBD1	.	TRBV5-1	TGCGCCAGCAGATCGGGACAGATCCAAGAGACCCAGTACTTC	CASRSGQIQETQYF
TRBJ2-6	TRBD1	.	TRBV28	TGTGCCAGCAGGAGAAGACAGGGGAGCTCAATCTCTGGGGCCAACGTCCTGACTTTC	CASRRRQGSSISGANVLTF
TRBJ1-1	.	.	TRBV9	TGTGCCAGCAGCGTTCAGGGTTACACTGAAGCTTTCTTT	CASSVQGYTEAFF
TRBJ2-1	.	.	TRBV10-3	TGTGCCATCAGTGAGTCGTCAATGGTCTTAGATGAGCAGTTCTTC	CAISESSMVLDEQFF
TRBJ2-1	TRBD2	.	TRBV18	TGTGCCAGCTCCGCGAGGCTCGCTAGCGGGAGTTCAGATGAGCAGTTCTTC	CASSARLASGSSDEQFF
TRBJ2-7	.	.	TRBV7-9	TGTGCCAGCAGCACCTTGGACGGACAGAGCTCCTACGAGCAGTACTTC	CASSTLDGQSSYEQYF
TRBJ2-7	.	.	TRBV18	TGTGCCAGCTCAGAAACGACAGGCTACGAGCAGTACTTC	CASSETTGYEQYF
TRBJ1-1	.	.	TRBV7-8	TGTGCCAGCAGCCCCTCTCAGGTGAACACTGAAGCTTTCTTT	CASSPSQVNTEAFF
TRBJ1-5	.	.	TRBV2	TGTGCCAGCATGGGGGGGCGAGGTCAGCCCCAGCATTTT	CASMGGRGQPQHF
TRBJ2-1	.	.	TRBV19	TGTGCCAGTATCCAATCCAGCTTGGGGGGACGCTCCTACAATGAGCAGTTCTTC	CASIQSSLGGRSYNEQFF
TRBJ2-7	.	.	TRBV7-9	TGTGCCAGCAGCCCGCCGGGAAGGGCCTACGAGCAGTACTTC	CASSPPGRAYEQYF
TRBJ2-1	TRBD2	.	TRBV9	TGTGCCAGCAGCCCGCCTAGCGGGAGGGACTTCAGCTCCTACAATGAGCAGTTCTTC	CASSPPSGRDFSSYNEQFF
TRBJ1-1	.	once	TRBV19	TGTGCCAGTAGTATAGGCGGACAGAACACTGAAGCTTTCTTT	CASSIGGQNTEAFF
TRBJ2-3	TRBD2	.	TRBV4-3	TGCGCCAGCAGCGATCGGATAGGGGGACTAGCGGGAGTCGGGGAACGAGATACGCAGTATTTT	CASSDRIGGLAGVGERDTQYF
TRBJ2-1	TRBD1	.	TRBV4-3	TGCGCCAGCAGCCAAGTCCGGACAGGTGGTGCAAGCTCCTACAATGAGCAGTTCTTC	CASSQVRTGGASSYNEQFF
TRBJ2-2	TRBD1	.	TRBV10-3	TGTGCCATCTCACCGGGACAGGGTTACACCGGGGAGCTGTTTTTT	CAISPGQGYTGELFF
TRBJ2-4	TRBD1	.	TRBV7-2	TGTGCCAGCAGCTTGGGACAGGGGGCGAGCAGAAACATTCAGTACTTC	CASSLGQGASRNIQYF
TRBJ2-2	.	.	TRBV11-3	TGTGCCAGCAGCCGTGGGCGGGGAGCGAACACCGGGGAGCTGTTTTTT	CASSRGRGANTGELFF
TRBJ2-6	.	.	TRBV4-2	TGTGCCAGCAGCCAAGAAGGCGGGTCTGGGGCCAACGTCCTGACTTTC	CASSQEGGSGANVLTF
TRBJ2-1	TRBD2	.	TRBV11-2	TGTGCCAGCAGCCCAGTATTCGGGACTAGCATCTACAATGAGCAGTTCTTC	CASSPVFGTSIYNEQFF
TRBJ2-3	.	.	TRBV4-2	TGTGCCAGCAGCCAAGATGGCGGGATGCGCACAGATACGCAGTATTTT	CASSQDGGMRTDTQYF
TRBJ2-5	.	.	TRBV5-6	TGTGCCAGCAGCTTGTTGGTCTTCGGGGCCCAGTACTTC	CASSLLVFGAQYF
TRBJ1-1	.	.	TRBV6-6	TGTGCCAGCAGGCCTAGGGGATTGAACACTGAAGCTTTCTTT	CASRPRGLNTEAFF
TRBJ1-3	.	.	TRBV28	TGTGCCAGCAGCCGGGGTAGCTCTGGAAACACCATATATTTT	CASSRGSSGNTIYF
TRBJ2-6	TRBD2	once	TRBV7-2	TGTGCCAGCAGCTTGGGGGGGGGAGCTGGGGCCAACGTCCTGACTTTC	CASSLGGGAGANVLTF
TRBJ2-5	TRBD2	.	TRBV11-2	TGTGCCAGCAGTCAAGAGACGGGACTAGCGGGAGGCCGGGGAGAGACCCAGTACTTC	CASSQETGLAGGRGETQYF
TRBJ2-7	TRBD1	.	TRBV6-6	TGTGCCAGCAGTTTCCGACAGGGGGCCTACGAGCAGTACTTC	CASSFRQGAYEQYF
TRBJ2-1	.	.	TRBV6-4	TGTGCCAGCAGCAGCAACGAGGGAGCTCCTGAGCAGTTCTTC	CASSSNEGAPEQFF
TRBJ2-1	TRBD2	.	TRBV7-2	TGTGCCAGCAGCTTAGGGCGGGGGGGCCGGTATGAGCAGTTCTTC	CASSLGRGGRYEQFF
TRBJ2-7	TRBD1	once	TRBV7-8	TGTGCCAGCAGCGTACGAGGGGGACAGGGACACTACGAGCAGTACTTC	CASSVRGGQGHYEQYF
TRBJ2-3	TRBD1	.	TRBV15	TGTGCCACCAGCAGAGATAAAGGGCCGGGACAGGGGGCTGCAGATACGCAGTATTTT	CATSRDKGPGQGAADTQYF
TRBJ1-3	.	.	TRBV7-9	TGTGCCAGCAGCTTGCAGGGTTTTCATGCAAACACCATATATTTT	CASSLQGFHANTIYF
TRBJ2-2	.	.	TRBV4-3	TGCGCCAGCAGCCCCCGACGGGGTGCGAACACCGGGGAGCTGTTTTTT	CASSPRRGANTGELFF
TRBJ1-2	.	.	TRBV11-2	TGTGCCAGCAGCTTAGCGGGGTTTGCGGACTATGGCTACACCTTC	CASSLAGFADYGYTF
TRBJ2-1	TRBD2	once	TRBV27	TGTGCCAGCAGTTCTGCGGTAGCGGGAGGCAACAATGAGCAGTTCTTC	CASSSAVAGGNNEQFF
TRBJ2-3	.	.	TRBV7-3	TGTGCCAGCAGTCGGGGGTGGGCCTCAGATACGCAGTATTTT	CASSRGWASDTQYF
TRBJ1-4	.	.	TRBV5-4	TGTGCCAGCAGTATACGAGCAGGGGCAACTAATGAAAAACTGTTTTTT	CASSIRAGATNEKLFF
TRBJ1-5	.	.	TRBV7-5	TGTGCCAGAAGCCCGCGGAGCAATCAGCCCCAGCATTTT	CARSPRSNQPQHF